The clone carrying this TCR beta chain was recorded a few times. No antigen is known for it. Sequenced by immunoSEQ multiplex PCR; TCRdb stores in-frame clones only, minus some. Of about 450,000 clones in the sample, roughly 80% were seen once. From germline, CDR1 is SEHNR and CDR2 FQNEAQ (reference sequence). Between the trimmed V and J ends, which lost 0 bases and 5 bases, there was a span of 7 bases. The CDR3 is made up of 14 amino acids. This specimen comes from a study of shared clonotypes between healthy human individuals. Study-level results: Only blood was sampled, and tissue TCR repertoires likely differ from blood ones.

The sequenced sample consisted of PBMCs. V gene TRBV7-9 combines with J gene TRBJ1-4; a weak D match, TRBD1 (5 bases). The source of this sequence is a woman in her thirties or forties in good health. Some clones in this sample may be carry-over from other donors' samples. CDR3 DNA sequence: TGTGCCAGCAGCTTAGCAGACAGAAATGAAAAACTGTTTTTT. This sequence encodes CASSLADRNEKLFF. Drawing the rest from reference TRBV7-9 and TRBJ1-4, the complete variable domain is DTGVSQNPRHKITKRGQNVTFRCDPISEHNRLYWYRQTLGQGPEFLTYFQNEAQLEKSRLLSDRFSAERPKGSFSTLEIQRTEQGDSAMYLCASSLADRNEKLFFGSGTQLSVL.